The 12 T cell receptor beta chains given below trace back to one sample, sequenced in a study of OX40 agonist ivuxolimab in advanced cancers. Measured with immunoSEQ multiplex PCR; TCRdb has only the in-frame clones, and not every one. The table includes approximately 70,000 clones, 87% detected once. This specimen consisted of CD4+ or CD8+ T cells sorted from blood, obtained in a trial of the OX40 agonist ivuxolimab. The origin of the receptors is an adult with an advanced solid tumor such as melanoma, head and neck, liver or kidney cancer.

This sequence joins TRBV19 and TRBJ1-5; D uncertain. Looked up from germline, CDR1 is LNHDA and CDR2 is SQIVND (reference sequence). Deletions cut 6 bases from V and 3 bases from J, with 18 bases between. The CDR3 covers 16 residues. The CDR3: CASSLTLGGINQPQHF. The CDR3 DNA follows: TGTGCCAGTAGCCTCACCCTGGGAGGGATCAATCAGCCCCAGCATTTT.

The chain has TRBV11-2 and TRBJ2-3, with a tentative D call TRBD1 (6 bases). The germline CDR1 and CDR2 sequences are SGHAT and FQNNGV. Trimming shortened V by 1 base and J by 4 bases, and 9 bases separated the two germline ends. This CDR3 has 14 amino acids. This CDR3 is CASSLGTASDTQYF. The CDR3 region has the DNA TGTGCCAGCAGCTTAGGGACAGCCTCAGATACGCAGTATTTT. Full variable domain (remainder filled in from reference TRBV11-2 and TRBJ2-3): EAGVAQSPRYKIIEKRQSVAFWCNPISGHATLYWYQQILGQGPKLLIQFQNNGVVDDSQLPKDRFSAERLKGVDSTLKIQPAKLEDSAVYLCASSLGTASDTQYFGPGTRLTVL.

This chain links TRBV30 with TRBJ2-7; TRBD2 matches at 10 bases. V gave up 4 bases and J gave up 2 bases; unmatched junction bases: 5. CDR1 GTSNPN and CDR2 SVGIG come from the germline V gene (reference sequence). The length of the CDR3 is 14 residues. In nucleotides, the CDR3 is TGTGCCTGGACAATAGCGGGGGGAACCTACGAGCAGTACTTC. Protein sequence: CAWTIAGGTYEQYF.

The chain recombines TRBV2 with TRBJ2-5, with TRBD2 as a possible D gene (5 bases). V was clipped by 4 bases and J by 3 bases, with 12 bases between them. This CDR3 region has 14 residues. Per germline, CDR1 SNHLY and CDR2 FYNNEI. The chain's CDR3 is CASSGVRGKETQYF. In DNA form, the CDR3 reads TGTGCCAGCAGTGGTGTTCGGGGAAAAGAGACCCAGTACTTC.

The chain joins TRBV18 to TRBJ1-2; TRBD1 matches at 9 bases. CDR3 length equals 13 residues. Unmatched junction bases numbered 6, after V lost 9 bases and J lost 4 bases. Germline loops: CDR1 KGHSH, CDR2 LQKENI. The CDR3 DNA is TGTGCCAGTAATCCGGGACAGGGCTATGGCTACACCTTC. This codes for CASNPGQGYGYTF.

The chain recombines TRBV11-2 with TRBJ1-3; D not certain. There are 17 residues in the CDR3. In germline, CDR1 is SGHAT, CDR2 FQNNGV. V was clipped by 3 bases and J by 0 bases, with 15 bases between them. For the CDR3, the DNA is TGTGCCAGCAGCTTTGGCTTGACTGTTAGCTCTGGAAACACCATATATTTT. It codes for CASSFGLTVSSGNTIYF.

Comment on this clone: Additional DNA sequences in this sample encode the identical CDR3. CDR3 sequence reads: CASSPEPRDTEAFF. CDR3 nucleotides: TGCGCCAGCAGCCCCGAGCCCAGGGACACTGAAGCTTTCTTT. This rearrangement joins TRBV5-1 to TRBJ1-1; tentatively, D is TRBD1 (5 bases). The CDR3 runs 14 residues. V was cut by 4 bases and J by 3 bases, with 13 bases left in between. CDR1 and CDR2 from the germline V gene are SGHRS and YFSETQ.

The chain combines TRBV6-1 with TRBJ2-3; no definite D call. Trimming cost V 2 bases and J 6 bases, with 6 bases left between them. Germline V lookup: CDR1 MNHNS, CDR2 SASEGT. The CDR3 spans 12 residues. Here the CDR3 DNA reads TGTGCCAGCAGTGAATCTGTCGATACGCAGTATTTT. Amino acid sequence: CASSESVDTQYF.

The chain carries TRBV6-5 and TRBJ2-7, with D unclear. This CDR3 comprises 14 residues. Between the trimmed V and J ends, which lost 9 bases and 2 bases, there was a span of 17 bases. Germline V CDR1 and CDR2: MNHEY, SVGAGI. The CDR3 here is CARVTAPLTYEQYF. Written as DNA, the CDR3 is TGTGCCAGAGTTACCGCGCCGCTTACCTACGAGCAGTACTTC.

The V call is TRBV9, the J call TRBJ2-7; D gene unclear. Between the trimmed V and J ends, which lost 4 bases and 7 bases, there was a span of 27 bases. Germline CDR1 SGDLS, CDR2 YYNGEE. The CDR3 contains 17 residues. For the CDR3, the DNA is TGTGCCAGCAGCCCTACCTCCATCCCCCGGAACATATGGGAGCAGTACTTC. Translation: CASSPTSIPRNIWEQYF.

This clone appeared a single time. The V call is TRBV6-5, the J call TRBJ2-7; 10 nucleotides line up with TRBD1. The CDR3 sequence is 15 residues long. V trimming: 5 bases; J trimming: 7 bases; junction bases outside the gene matches: 11. Germline values: CDR1 MNHEY, CDR2 SVGAGI. This CDR3 is CASSQTGTGVGEQYF. The DNA of the CDR3 is TGTGCCAGCAGTCAAACCGGGACAGGGGTAGGGGAGCAGTACTTC.

This clone was detected a few times. V is TRBV7-9 and J is TRBJ1-1; TRBD1 is a possible D gene (5 bases). V gave up 5 bases and J gave up 4 bases, with 17 bases separating them. Germline CDR1 is SEHNR and CDR2 is FQNEAQ (reference sequence). This CDR3 has 15 amino acids. The CDR3 coding sequence is TGTGCCAGCAGCACCCAGACAGTGTCGAGCACTGAAGCTTTCTTT. Translating it yields CASSTQTVSSTEAFF.